Below are 25 T cell receptor beta chains sequenced from a single sample in a study of regulatory T cells in long-lasting Graves disease. Indicated time point: newly diagnosed GD, antithyroid drugs for less than 3 months. RNA extracted from PBMCs served as the sequencing template. Library construction for TCR beta used iRepertoire HTBI primers and Arm-PCR of CDR3 regions. TCRdb passed the multiplex PCR reads through MiXCR, listing each CDR3 protein once. The table lists 500,000 or so distinct CDR3 sequences, about 16% of them singletons. A further study also used this sample, focusing on T cells in Graves' hyperthyroidism and ophthalmopathy.

Material: peripheral blood mononuclear cells (PBMCs), obtained at new diagnosis, from a patient treated with antithyroid drugs. The receptors come from a woman aged 40 to 65 with Graves disease.

The V call is TRBV9, the J call TRBJ1-1, with D unclear. The CDR3 loop spans 17 amino acids. The V end lost 0 bases, the J end lost 3 bases, and 18 bases lay between the germline ends. In germline, CDR1 is SGDLS, CDR2 YYNGEE. CDR3 bases: TGTGCCAGCAGCGTAGGGGTCGATTATAGGGATTACACTGAAGCTTTCTTT. Translating it yields CASSVGVDYRDYTEAFF.

As for this clonotype: One end of the junction is discordant with germline, which a read error may explain. The rearrangement joins TRBV27 to TRBJ2-1, with D possibly being TRBD2 (5 bases). The CDR3 is 13 amino acids. Germline V lookup: CDR1 MNHEY, CDR2 SMNVEV (reference sequence). This CDR3 reads CASSLPEGYERFF. The CDR3 DNA follows: TGTGCCAGCAGTTTGCCCGAGGGTTATGAGCGGTTCTTC.

J is TRBJ2-2 and V is TRBV19; tentatively, D is TRBD1 or TRBD2 (5 bases each). V was clipped by 3 bases and J by 6 bases, with 14 bases between them. Per the germline V gene, CDR1 is LNHDA and CDR2 is SQIVND (reference sequence). The CDR3 covers 15 residues. This CDR3 is CASSIQGVFAGELFF. The DNA for the CDR3 is TGTGCCAGTAGTATCCAGGGAGTGTTTGCCGGGGAGCTGTTTTTT.

This clonotype was counted many times. CDR3 protein: CAWNIGMNTEAFF. The DNA of the CDR3 is TGTGCCTGGAATATAGGTATGAACACTGAAGCTTTCTTT. The chain couples TRBV30 to TRBJ1-1, with D hard to call. The CDR3 spans 13 residues. Deletions cut 4 bases from V and 0 bases from J, with 9 bases between. Germline CDR1 and CDR2: GTSNPN and SVGIG (reference sequence).

This clonotype occurred a few times. The gene calls are TRBV20-1 and TRBJ1-6; 10 bases align to TRBD1. Losses at the gene ends were 5 bases for V and 5 bases for J; bases not matched to a gene: 12. This CDR3 spans 17 amino acids. Germline CDR1 and CDR2: DFQATT and SNEGSKA (reference sequence). The CDR3 loop is CSAPDVRQGANNSPLHF. The CDR3 coding sequence is TGCAGTGCTCCGGATGTAAGACAGGGGGCAAATAATTCACCCCTCCACTTT.

The table lists this clonotype with many counts. This chain uses TRBV7-6 with TRBJ2-1; D possibly corresponds to TRBD2 (5 bases). Germline lookup yields CDR1 SGHVS and CDR2 FNYEAQ. V lost 5 bases and J 8 bases, leaving 22 bases between the germline ends. The CDR3 loop spans 16 amino acids. The CDR3 sequence: CASSPRADPLRDEQFF. In DNA form, the CDR3 reads TGTGCCAGCAGCCCCCGAGCGGACCCCCTTAGGGATGAGCAGTTCTTC.

The chain links TRBV3-1 to TRBJ2-1; D is perhaps TRBD2 (6 bases). V shed 2 bases and J shed 6 bases, with 17 bases lying between them. The CDR3 runs 16 residues. Germline V CDR1 and CDR2: LGHDT, YNNKEL (reference sequence). In DNA, the CDR3 is TGTGCCAGCAGCCAATGGCGCGGGGAGATGGGCAATGAGCAGTTCTTC. It specifies CASSQWRGEMGNEQFF.

This clonotype was counted many times. The chain has TRBV20-1 and TRBJ1-5; the D gene is possibly TRBD1 (5 bases). This CDR3 contains 16 residues. V lost 6 bases, J lost 5 bases, and 23 bases lay in between. Germline V CDR1 and CDR2: DFQATT, SNEGSKA (reference sequence). CDR3 in amino acids: CSAQRKRDSLHQPQHF. CDR3 sequence (DNA): TGCAGTGCCCAAAGGAAACGGGACTCCCTTCATCAGCCCCAGCATTTT.

This chain joins TRBV20-1 and TRBJ2-7; no firm D call. The V and J ends lost 3 bases and 3 bases respectively, with 9 bases between them. This CDR3 contains 12 residues. Germline loops: CDR1 DFQATT, CDR2 SNEGSKA (reference sequence). The CDR3 nucleotides read TGCAGTGCTAGGACGGACCACTACGAGCAGTACTTC. Protein sequence: CSARTDHYEQYF.

This clonotype was recorded many times. The rearrangement uses TRBV5-1 and TRBJ1-5, with TRBD1 identical over 9 bases. CDR3 length: 15 amino acids. The germline V gene encodes CDR1 SGHRS and CDR2 YFSETQ. Germline trimming cut 0 bases from V and 6 bases from J; bases unmatched to any gene: 4. In nucleotides, the CDR3 is TGCGCCAGCAGCTTGGGGACAGGGGTGGCTCAGCCCCAGCATTTT. It is translated as CASSLGTGVAQPQHF.

This clonotype was counted many times. The chain couples TRBV7-9 to TRBJ2-7; 7 bases agree with TRBD1. CDR1 and CDR2 (germline): SEHNR, FQNEAQ (reference sequence). The J segment lost 4 bases and the V segment lost 5 bases, leaving 11 bases of the junction unmatched. CDR3 length equals 15 residues. As DNA, the CDR3 is TGTGCCAGCAGCCTCTCCGGGACAGCAAATTACGAGCAGTACTTC. It specifies CASSLSGTANYEQYF.

This clonotype was detected a few times. The chain combines TRBV20-1 with TRBJ2-7, with D perhaps assigned TRBD1 or TRBD2 (6 bases each). Germline V gene data show CDR1 as DFQATT and CDR2 as SNEGSKA (reference sequence). V was shortened by 1 base and J by 7 bases, with 14 bases between the two germline ends. The CDR3 covers 13 residues. CDR3 in amino acids: CSARGGAFGEQYF. DNA for the CDR3: TGCAGTGCTAGAGGGGGGGCCTTCGGGGAGCAGTACTTC.

The J gene is TRBJ1-4, the V gene TRBV2; weak D call: TRBD1 (5 bases). V dropped 7 bases and J dropped 5 bases, with 11 bases sitting between them. CDR3 size: 13 residues. Germline CDR1 is SNHLY and CDR2 is FYNNEI. The CDR3 DNA reads TGTGCCAGCACCTCAGGGAGAAATGAAAAACTGTTTTTT. Protein: CASTSGRNEKLFF.

In its sample, this clonotype was seen many times. The chain combines TRBV3-1 with TRBJ1-1; D is undetermined. V was pared by 1 base and J by 4 bases, with 10 bases between. From germline, CDR1 is LGHDT and CDR2 YNNKEL (reference sequence). The CDR3 has 14 residues. The CDR3 coding sequence is TGTGCCAGCAGCCAAGGAAGGGTGCGCACTGAAGCTTTCTTT. Amino acid sequence: CASSQGRVRTEAFF.

This clonotype was seen more than once but under ten times. CDR3 in amino acids: CASSSGPTEAFF. The CDR3 bases are TGTGCCAGCAGCTCAGGCCCCACTGAAGCTTTCTTT. This rearrangement joins TRBV3-1 to TRBJ1-1; D remains unclear. Germline V CDR1 and CDR2: LGHDT, YNNKEL (reference sequence). The CDR3 covers 12 residues. Trimming took off 5 bases at V and 4 bases at J, with 8 bases between the two ends.

This clonotype was observed many times. J is TRBJ1-2 and V is TRBV6-5; perhaps TRBD1 as D (5 bases). Trimming removed 3 bases at V and 7 bases at J, with 18 bases between. The CDR3 loop spans 15 amino acids. The germline V gene has CDR1 MNHEY and CDR2 SVGAGI. CDR3 nucleotide sequence: TGTGCCAGCAGTTATGCGGGGCCCCTCGGTGGTGGCTACACCTTC. Translation gives CASSYAGPLGGGYTF.

This rearrangement joins TRBV20-1 to TRBJ1-5; D is unclear. Trimming took 2 bases from V and 0 from J, leaving 11 bases between them. Germline CDR1 reads DFQATT; CDR2 reads SNEGSKA (reference sequence). This CDR3 comprises 15 residues. CDR3 coding DNA: TGCAGTGCTAGACCCGGCCCATATAGCAATCAGCCCCAGCATTTT. It is translated as CSARPGPYSNQPQHF.

The chain uses TRBV12-3 or TRBV12-4 and TRBJ2-2; D possibly corresponds to TRBD2 (5 bases). Trimming shortened V by 0 bases and J by 0 bases, and 17 bases separated the two germline ends. CDR3 length: 19 residues. The CDR3 sequence is CASSLAIGRRYPNTGELFF. The CDR3, as DNA: TGTGCCAGCAGTTTAGCGATCGGGCGGAGGTACCCGAACACCGGGGAGCTGTTTTTT.

Regarding this clonotype: Since a much larger clone is just one base distant, this may be a read error. In this CDR3 the conserved last residue, phenylalanine or tryptophan, is missing, so a read error is likely. The rearrangement links TRBV2 to TRBJ2-7; 9 bases agree with TRBD2. Germline values: CDR1 SNHLY, CDR2 FYNNEI. The V and J ends lost 4 bases and 7 bases, in that order; junction bases with no gene match: 11. The CDR3 is made up of 15 amino acids. The CDR3 reads CASSGYLAGADEQYL. The CDR3 nucleotides are TGTGCCAGCAGTGGATATTTAGCGGGGGCGGATGAGCAGTACCTC.

The table lists this clonotype with a few counts. The chain carries TRBV4-1 and TRBJ2-3; 10 bases are shared with TRBD2. Germline loops: CDR1 MGHRA, CDR2 YSYEKL. This CDR3 spans 17 amino acids. Losses at the gene ends were 4 bases for V and 1 base for J; bases not matched to a gene: 8. The CDR3 DNA reads TGCGCCAGCAGCCGAACACCCCTAGCGGGGGGCACAGATACGCAGTATTTT. Translated, it gives CASSRTPLAGGTDTQYF.

CDR3 DNA: TGCGCCAGCAGCCAAGCTTCCGGGGGTACTGAAGCTTTCTTT. Its protein product is CASSQASGGTEAFF. The genes are TRBV4-1 and TRBJ1-1, with a possible D match to TRBD1 (5 bases). This CDR3 has 14 residues. V shed 1 base and J shed 5 bases, with 11 bases lying between them. Germline CDR1 MGHRA, CDR2 YSYEKL.

This clonotype was found a few times. The J gene is TRBJ2-5, the V gene TRBV5-5; D unclear. Germline CDR1 and CDR2: SGHKS and YYEKEE (reference sequence). The CDR3 is 17 amino acids. V lost 1 base to trimming and J lost 0 bases, with 16 bases between them. For the CDR3, the DNA is TGTGCCAGCAGCTTGAAGGGCCAGTCGGGCCACCAAGAGACCCAGTACTTC. This sequence encodes CASSLKGQSGHQETQYF.

This clonotype was seen at least ten times. The CDR3 DNA reads as TGTGCCAGCAGTTTAGGACAGACTAGCAATCAGCCCCAGCATTTT. Translation: CASSLGQTSNQPQHF. The V and J genes are TRBV12-3 or TRBV12-4 and TRBJ1-5; perhaps TRBD1 as D (5 bases). This CDR3 contains 15 residues. Trimming took 1 base from V and 0 from J, leaving 7 bases between them.

The chain has TRBV20-1 and TRBJ1-2; 7 bases match TRBD1. J gave up 3 bases and V 0 bases, and 10 bases lay outside the gene matches. Germline V CDR1 and CDR2: DFQATT, SNEGSKA (reference sequence). The CDR3 totals 16 residues. The CDR3 coding sequence is TGCAGTGCTAGAGATTTAGTGGAGGGGGCTTACTATGGCTACACCTTC. Its protein product is CSARDLVEGAYYGYTF.

The sample holds a few counts of this clonotype. V and J are TRBV4-1 and TRBJ2-2; D is unclear. Trimming shortened V by 4 bases and J by 9 bases, and 12 bases separated the two germline ends. Germline CDR1 and CDR2: MGHRA and YSYEKL. CDR3 length: 13 residues. For the CDR3, the DNA is TGCGCCAGCAGCCGGACCGTGGCGAGGGAGCTGTTTTTT. This sequence encodes CASSRTVARELFF.